This TCR beta chain was observed in a study of blood T cell repertoires in COVID-19. TCRdb keeps only in-frame clones here, not all; method: immunoSEQ multiplex PCR. The sample lists a few hundred thousand clones, more than 75% occurring once. This CDR3 has 12 residues. Germline CDR1 reads SGHTA; CDR2 reads FQGNSA. V shed 6 bases and J shed 10 bases, with 13 bases lying between them. This clonotype was sampled from a woman aged 18-29 years who had recovered from COVID-19. Specimen: PBMCs or T cells enriched from blood (not recorded which). The chain employs TRBV7-2 and TRBJ2-1; tentative D call: TRBD1 (5 bases). In DNA form, the CDR3 reads TGTGCCAGCAGTCGACAGAGGCGAGAGCAGTTCTTC. Its protein is CASSRQRREQFF.